This T cell receptor (beta chain) was identified during a study of beta chain features in type 1 diabetes (dated by TCRdb to about 2018). Background on the whole study: Mean age, gender distribution, total cell number and subset yield were not different between patients and healthy donors. Across all samples, almost 110 million sorted cells were examined, and cell number per subset correlated strongly with RNA yield. In the study, TCRB repertoires of sorted circulating CD4+ T cell subsets from recently diagnosed type 1 diabetes patients were compared with those of matched healthy donors. Naive and central memory subsets were obtained from all 30 or so donors, but regulatory and stem cell-like memory subsets were isolated from only 8 patients and roughly eight healthy donors. What the study reported, not specific to this receptor: In all four CD4+ subsets, TCRB CDR3 length was moderately but significantly shorter in type 1 diabetes patients. Naive, central memory and regulatory TCRB repertoires appeared more similar among patients than among healthy donors. PCR might favor shorter templates, but patient and control samples were amplified and corrected together, so any skew would affect both groups equally. Because the HLA sub-analyses included only small numbers of individuals, any influence of HLA type on TCRB rearrangement was left unresolved. Patients with type 1 diabetes made fewer insertions and deleted more nucleotides at VDJ recombination sites, implying thymic rearrangement abnormalities. Because cDNA rather than genomic DNA was sequenced, highly expressing activated cells could have been over-represented, although no difference in activation and CD3 levels was found between groups.

Each donor gave one peripheral blood draw, averaging approximately 120 mL, which was collected into heparinised tubes. A BD FACSAria II was used to sort naive, central memory, regulatory and stem cell-like memory CD4+ T cells with a panel that included CD45RO, CCR7, CD25, CD127, CD95 and CD27. Purity was above 95% for every sorted population. PBMCs were separated immediately by Lymphoprep density gradient centrifugation and were stained directly, without being cultured. So that batch effects would be minimized, each experiment stained and sorted samples in pairs, pairing one healthy donor with one patient. All of the isolated RNA was reverse transcribed with the High Capacity cDNA Reverse Transcription Kit, so expressed TCRB transcripts were sequenced. Deep immunoSEQ sequencing was performed on naive, central memory and regulatory T cell samples, with an average of roughly 3.5 million total reads per sample. After sorted cells were lysed in RLT buffer, RNA was extracted with DNase-treated RNeasy Micro or Mini kits, with the choice depending on cell number. To prevent cross-contamination, every cell subset was processed on its own, while patient and healthy donor samples were processed together. Using the immunoSEQ multiplex PCR, TCRB sequences were amplified from cDNA into 87-bp fragments spanning the CDR3 region. Sequencing of the amplicons was performed on the Illumina HiSeq platform. The source study handled its data this way. Synthetic template baselines were used to correct PCR bias computationally, reads within Hamming distance 2 were collapsed together, and singletons that could not be merged were discarded. Reads were aligned to IMGT to assign V, D and J genes, CDR3 length, and insertions or deletions at six rearrangement sites. Within each subset, clonotype counts were normalized to the number of sorted cells before true diversity and Gini coefficients were calculated with the tcR R package. The overlap coefficient, calculated on TCRB nucleotide sequences, was used to quantify repertoire sharing. The immuneACCESS repertoire file appears here via TCRdb, limited to in-frame rearrangements. These files lack a portion of the clones; in checked studies, under half of the deficit traces to unresolved V genes, and the cause of the others is not known. That table is the source of V, J and clone size, and D and trimming were worked out from the DNA. The sample has under 150,000 clones on record, less than 8.5% of them singletons. The top ten constitute about 1.5% of the sample.

The table lists this clone with a few counts. No antigen is known for it. Per-base quality was not reported, and no clone a single base away is much larger than it. The sample holds other DNA sequences that translate to the same CDR3. CDR1 and CDR2 are read off the germline V gene as KGHSH and LQKENI. V is shortened by 3 bases, J by 1 base, and the region joining them spans 10 bases. The CDR3 has 15 amino acids, counting the end cysteine and phenylalanine. Only the CDR3 portion is preserved as DNA: 45 bases, with reading frame beginning at the first base. This clonotype was sampled from a young woman in good health. Sequenced sample: central memory CD4+ T cells from blood. The chain is made from TRBV18 and TRBJ1-3, with no D gene named confidently. The CDR3: CASSPTASSGNTIYF. The nucleotide sequence is TGTGCCAGCTCACCCACAGCCTCTTCTGGAAACACCATATATTTT. The variable domain in full, with residues beyond the CDR3 obtained from the reference TRBV18 and TRBJ1-3 genes, is NAGVMQNPRHLVRRRGQEARLRCSPMKGHSHVYWYRQLPEEGLKFMVYLQKENIIDESGMPKERFSAEFPKEGPSILRIQQVVRGDSAAYFCASSPTASSGNTIYFGEGSWLTVV.